The clone carrying this T cell receptor beta chain was picked up a small number of times. Irradiated, violet-dye-labeled stimulators (around 200,000) were plated alongside around 200,000 CFSE-labeled responders. Responder CD3+CD4+ and CD3+CD8+ cells that were proliferating and CFSE-low were sorted after the reaction. The assay was immunoSEQ multiplex PCR, and TCRdb's table has in-frame clones only and misses some. Of about 13,000 clones in the sample, around 30% are singletons; the top ten hold 2% to 3%. Germline V gives CDR1 MDHEN, CDR2 SYDVKM. The CDR3 covers 15 residues. J was trimmed by 2 bases and V by 6 bases; bases with no gene match: 2. The data stem from a study of graft-versus-host responses after intestinal transplantation. Study context: All recipients got anti-thymocyte globulin induction, then tacrolimus and steroids for roughly three years. Study findings and constraints: GvH clones were identified in recipient marrow, with some first appearing in ileum or blood.

Sequenced material: alloreactive CD8+ T cells from a mixed lymphocyte reaction culture, taken before intestinal transplant. Subset denoted: CFSE-low proliferating T cells sorted from approximately 6-day pre-transplant mixed lymphocyte reaction (GvH or HvG direction). The chain combines TRBV28 with TRBJ2-3; 13 positions match TRBD2. The receptor's source is a human patient who received an intestinal transplant. The CDR3 sequence is CASSGTSGDTDTQYF. CDR3 DNA: TGTGCCAGCAGCGGGACTAGCGGGGACACAGATACGCAGTATTTT.